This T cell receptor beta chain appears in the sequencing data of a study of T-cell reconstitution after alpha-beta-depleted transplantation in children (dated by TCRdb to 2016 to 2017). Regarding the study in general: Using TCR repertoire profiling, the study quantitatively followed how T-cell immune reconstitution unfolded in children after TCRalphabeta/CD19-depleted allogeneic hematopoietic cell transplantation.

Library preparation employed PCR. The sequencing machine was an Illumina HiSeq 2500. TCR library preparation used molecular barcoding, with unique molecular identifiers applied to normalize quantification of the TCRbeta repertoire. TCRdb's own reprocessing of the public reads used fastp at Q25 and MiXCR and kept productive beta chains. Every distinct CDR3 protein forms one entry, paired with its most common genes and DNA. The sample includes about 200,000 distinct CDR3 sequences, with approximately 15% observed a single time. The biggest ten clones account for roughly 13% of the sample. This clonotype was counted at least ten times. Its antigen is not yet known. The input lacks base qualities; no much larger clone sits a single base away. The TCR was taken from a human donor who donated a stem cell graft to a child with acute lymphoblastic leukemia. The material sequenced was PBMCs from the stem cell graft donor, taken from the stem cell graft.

For the CDR3, the sequence is CASSPGFNRGETQYF. The nucleotide sequence is TGTGCCAGCAGCCCGGGCTTTAACCGAGGGGAGACCCAGTACTTC. This chain is built from TRBV12-3 or TRBV12-4 and TRBJ2-5; TRBD2 is a possible D gene, resting on 5 matching bases. At the junction V is shortened by 6 bases and J by 5 bases, with 19 bases in between. The CDR3 has 15 amino acids, counting the end cysteine and phenylalanine. Just the 45-base CDR3 DNA is kept, in frame starting at base 1.